This passage covers 12 T cell receptor beta chains from one sample sequenced in a study of T cell responses to AZD1222 COVID-19 vaccine. Assay: immunoSEQ multiplex PCR; the TCRdb copy retains only in-frame clones and omits some. In the table there are around 140,000 clones, 85% to 95% of which are singletons. Sequenced material: peripheral blood, taken on day 0 of MenACWY control vaccination. Every receptor here comes from an adult in good health.

V and J are TRBV5-1 and TRBJ2-5; 9 nucleotides agree with TRBD2. Germline CDR1 reads SGHRS; CDR2 reads YFSETQ. The CDR3 has 17 amino acids. After removal of 2 bases from V and 1 base from J, the junction contained 9 bases not matched to a gene. The chain's CDR3 is CASSFTFQREAQETQYF. The CDR3 bases are TGCGCCAGCAGCTTCACATTTCAGCGGGAGGCCCAAGAGACCCAGTACTTC.

J is TRBJ2-2 and V is TRBV29-1; D remains ambiguous. V dropped 4 bases and J dropped 1 base, with 7 bases sitting between them. The CDR3 contains 13 residues. The germline gives CDR1 SQVTM, CDR2 ANQGSEA. CDR3: CSVGSLNTGELFF. The CDR3 nucleotides are TGCAGCGTTGGTTCTCTGAACACCGGGGAGCTGTTTTTT.

The chain joins TRBV9 to TRBJ1-2, with D tentatively TRBD1 (5 bases). The CDR3 length is 13 residues. V lost 0 bases, J lost 8 bases, and 11 bases lay in between. CDR1 and CDR2 (germline): SGDLS, YYNGEE. The DNA for the CDR3 is TGTGCCAGCAGCGTAGGACCCGGGGACGGCTACACCTTC. It is translated as CASSVGPGDGYTF.

The rearrangement links TRBV3-1 (or the pseudogene TRBV3-2) to TRBJ1-5, with D tentatively TRBD1 (5 bases). V lost 1 base and J 4 bases, leaving 14 bases between the germline ends. This CDR3 is 16 amino acids long. Germline assignment: CDR1 LGHDT and CDR2 YNNKEL (reference sequence). The CDR3 loop reads CASSQGGAGVNQPQHF. CDR3 coding DNA: TGTGCCAGCAGCCAAGGCGGGGCTGGGGTGAATCAGCCCCAGCATTTT.

V usage is TRBV9 and J usage is TRBJ1-2; unclear D gene. The V gene's germline CDR1 is SGDLS and CDR2 YYNGEE. With 4 bases removed from V and 4 bases from J, the gap between germline ends came to 23 bases. The CDR3 is 17 residues long. The CDR3 DNA follows: TGTGCCAGCAGCAACCCAGTTTATCGAAACCGCATCTATGGCTACACCTTC. This translates into CASSNPVYRNRIYGYTF.

The V and J genes are TRBV19 and TRBJ2-7; 7 bases fit TRBD2. The ends lost 8 bases at V and 7 bases at J; junction bases unmatched: 14. This CDR3 is 14 amino acids long. Germline CDR1 reads LNHDA; CDR2 reads SQIVND (reference sequence). CDR3 DNA sequence: TGTGCCAGTCTCTCGGGGGAGGGCCTGGAAGAGCAGTACTTC. This translates into CASLSGEGLEEQYF.

The gene calls are TRBV2 and TRBJ2-2, with no clear D. V lost 5 bases and J 3 bases, leaving 4 bases between the germline ends. From germline, CDR1 is SNHLY and CDR2 FYNNEI. The CDR3 extends over 12 amino acids. This CDR3 is CASSLYTGELFF. The DNA of the CDR3 is TGTGCCAGCAGTCTATACACCGGGGAGCTGTTTTTT.

This chain connects TRBV10-3 to TRBJ2-6, with 7 nucleotides matching TRBD1. This CDR3 contains 19 residues. The V and J ends lost 4 bases and 0 bases, in that order; junction bases with no gene match: 12. Per germline, CDR1 ENHRY and CDR2 SYGVKD. CDR3 DNA: TGTGCCATCAGTGGACGTGGTACAGGGGAAATCTCTGGGGCCAACGTCCTGACTTTC. Protein product: CAISGRGTGEISGANVLTF.

This clone was observed a single time. The rearrangement uses TRBV2 and TRBJ2-7; D may be TRBD2 (5 bases). Per germline, CDR1 SNHLY and CDR2 FYNNEI. The CDR3 spans 13 residues. V was clipped by 7 bases and J by 3 bases, with 13 bases between them. The CDR3 loop reads CASKRGSFYEQYF. The CDR3 region has the DNA TGTGCCAGCAAGAGAGGGTCATTCTACGAGCAGTACTTC.

CDR3 loop: CASSYLAGETQYF. The CDR3 nucleotides are TGTGCCAGCAGTTATCTAGCGGGAGAGACCCAGTACTTC. This chain connects TRBV6-5 to TRBJ2-5, with TRBD2 matching 8 bases. CDR3 size: 13 residues. Germline V CDR1 and CDR2: MNHEY, SVGAGI. After removal of 3 bases from V and 4 bases from J, the junction contained 1 base not matched to a gene.

The genes are TRBV5-8 and TRBJ1-5, with 9 positions matching TRBD1. Unmatched junction bases numbered 6, after V lost 4 bases and J lost 4 bases. CDR1 SGHTS and CDR2 YDEGEE come from the germline V gene. This CDR3 contains 15 residues. The CDR3 DNA reads as TGTGCCAGCAGCCCGGGACAGGGTGGTAATCAGCCCCAGCATTTT. It codes for CASSPGQGGNQPQHF.

This CDR3 reads CASSLGGTQYF. The CDR3 DNA reads TGTGCCAGCAGTTTGGGCGGGACCCAGTACTTC. This chain uses TRBV12-3 or TRBV12-4 with TRBJ2-5, with no clear D. The ends were cut back, 3 bases at V and 7 bases at J, with 6 bases in the middle. The CDR3 runs to 11 residues.